This T cell receptor beta chain was found in a study of siplizumab effects on memory and regulatory T cells. Overall study findings and caveats: Apparently more diverse than memory cells, naive T cells also seemed major alloresponse contributors. Suppressive capability of dividing Tregs from siplizumab cultures went unverified. Roughly 80-97% of proliferating CD4+ or CD8+ clones lacked an assignable naive or memory phenotype.

Every sample had approximately 10^5 of its TCR templates assayed. TCRdb's copy holds only in-frame clones and misses some; the assay was immunoSEQ multiplex PCR. Of about 100,000 clones in the sample, 80% to 95% were seen once. CDR1 SGHTA and CDR2 FQGTGA come from the germline V gene. J lost 5 bases, V lost 5 bases, and 9 bases had no gene match. There are 16 residues in the CDR3. Turning to this clone: Its antigen remains unidentified.

Material: non-Treg CD4+ T cells sorted from blood. The genes are TRBV7-3 and TRBJ2-5; 12 positions match TRBD2. The clonotype was recovered from a human donor in good health. CDR3 region: CASSQGLAGLRETQYF. CDR3 coding DNA: TGTGCCAGCAGCCAAGGACTAGCGGGATTAAGGGAGACCCAGTACTTC. Supplemented by reference TRBV7-3 and TRBJ2-5, the full variable domain reads GAGVSQTPSNKVTEKGKYVELRCDPISGHTALYWYRQSLGQGPEFLIYFQGTGAADDSGLPNDRFFAVRPEGSVSTLKIQRTERGDSAVYLCASSQGLAGLRETQYFGPGTRLLVL.